These 16 T cell receptor beta chains came from one sample sequenced in a study of cytomegalovirus exposure and HLA in healthy donors. Generated by immunoSEQ multiplex PCR, the TCRdb table keeps only in-frame clones and is missing some. Of 200,000 to 250,000 clones in the sample, roughly 91% are singletons; the top ten hold roughly 2%. The sample was PBMCs. The receptors come from a woman between 18 and 29 years old in good health and CMV-seropositive.

This chain joins TRBV5-1 and TRBJ2-5; 7 nucleotides line up with TRBD1. The V and J ends lost 3 bases and 5 bases, in that order; junction bases with no gene match: 7. The CDR3 contains 14 residues. CDR1 and CDR2 (germline): SGHRS, YFSETQ. For the CDR3, the DNA is TGCGCCAGCAGCTCCGGGACAGTGAGGGAGACCCAGTACTTC. It yields the protein CASSSGTVRETQYF.

Notes on this clone: At one end the junction does not follow the germline gene, possibly because of a read error. The chain combines TRBV30 with TRBJ2-1; D unclear. CDR3 size: 12 residues. CDR1 and CDR2 (germline): GTSNPN, SVGIG (reference sequence). The chain's CDR3 is CAWSVSHNEQFF. The CDR3 DNA reads as TGTGCCTGGAGTGTCTCCCACAATGAGCAGTTCTTC.

The chain uses TRBV6-5 and TRBJ1-1; D is undetermined. Germline loops: CDR1 MNHEY, CDR2 SVGAGI. V was shortened by 6 bases and J by 4 bases, with 18 bases between the two germline ends. The CDR3 loop spans 15 amino acids. The CDR3 sequence: CASSRALGLGTEAFF. As DNA, the CDR3 is TGTGCCAGCAGCCGAGCGTTAGGTTTGGGCACTGAAGCTTTCTTT.

A single count supports this clone. The chain is built from TRBV5-6 and TRBJ2-2, with 9 positions matching TRBD1. With 2 bases clipped from V and 5 bases from J, the junction kept 4 bases outside the gene matches. CDR3 size: 15 residues. Germline V gene sequence: CDR1 SGHDT, CDR2 YYEEEE. CDR3 DNA: TGTGCCAGCAGCTTTGGGACAGGGAATACCGGGGAGCTGTTTTTT. Amino acids: CASSFGTGNTGELFF.

This clone was detected a few times. The V gene is TRBV6-5, the J gene TRBJ2-7; D is possibly TRBD2 (5 bases). The CDR3 is 14 residues long. Trimming removed 2 bases from V and 2 bases from J, with 10 bases in between. Germline V CDR1 and CDR2: MNHEY, SVGAGI. The CDR3 coding sequence is TGTGCCAGCAGTTACCTGGGAGCTACCTACGAGCAGTACTTC. This codes for CASSYLGATYEQYF.

J is TRBJ2-7 and V is TRBV18, with TRBD1 matching 7 bases. V was pared by 5 bases and J by 1 base, with 11 bases of the junction left unmatched. Germline-derived CDR1 and CDR2 are KGHSH and LQKENI. CDR3 length: 16 residues. The CDR3 spells CASSIRTGSWSYEQYF. CDR3 coding DNA: TGTGCCAGCTCAATAAGGACAGGATCGTGGTCCTACGAGCAGTACTTC.

The chain carries TRBV4-1 and TRBJ1-4, with TRBD1 as a possible D gene (5 bases). V lost 0 bases to trimming and J lost 0 bases, with 11 bases between them. In germline, CDR1 is MGHRA, CDR2 YSYEKL. The CDR3 is made up of 17 amino acids. CDR3 coding DNA: TGCGCCAGCAGCCAAGATCCTCCGGGGGCAACTAATGAAAAACTGTTTTTT. Translating gives CASSQDPPGATNEKLFF.

This sequence joins TRBV28 and TRBJ2-7, with 7 positions matching TRBD2. This CDR3 contains 15 residues. CDR1 is MDHEN, CDR2 SYDVKM, per germline. V lost 5 bases to trimming and J lost 1 base; unmatched junction nucleotides: 8. The CDR3 spells CASSPLGGRSYEQYF. The CDR3 DNA sequence: TGTGCCAGCAGTCCCCTGGGAGGGAGGTCCTACGAGCAGTACTTC.

CDR3 sequence reads: CASHRDRGTEKETQYF. Here the CDR3 DNA reads TGCGCCAGCCACCGGGACAGGGGGACGGAAAAAGAGACCCAGTACTTC. This chain joins TRBV5-1 and TRBJ2-5, with TRBD1 matching over 11 bases. From germline, CDR1 is SGHRS and CDR2 YFSETQ. Trimming cost V 7 bases and J 3 bases; bases outside gene matches: 11. The CDR3 consists of 16 residues.

The chain is built from TRBV28 and TRBJ1-5; D call uncertain. This CDR3 contains 10 residues. V lost 8 bases and J lost 6, with 5 bases in between. The germline V gene has CDR1 MDHEN and CDR2 SYDVKM. The CDR3 region is CASSRQPQHF. The DNA for the CDR3 is TGTGCCAGCTCTCGTCAGCCCCAGCATTTT.

The chain links TRBV28 to TRBJ2-7, with 8 positions matching TRBD2. The CDR3 length is 13 residues. J gave up 0 bases and V 6 bases, and 1 base lay outside the gene matches. In germline, CDR1 is MDHEN, CDR2 SYDVKM. The chain's CDR3 is CASRSGSSYEQYF. The CDR3 DNA sequence: TGTGCCAGCAGGAGCGGGAGCTCCTACGAGCAGTACTTC.

The chain joins TRBV9 to TRBJ2-1, with TRBD1 identical over 10 bases. Unmatched junction bases numbered 11, after V lost 7 bases and J lost 10 bases. Germline-derived CDR1 and CDR2 are SGDLS and YYNGEE. CDR3 size: 14 residues. CDR3 bases: TGTGCCAGCGAACCGGGACAGGGGAAGGCCGAGCAGTTCTTC. Residues: CASEPGQGKAEQFF.

The V gene is TRBV27, the J gene TRBJ2-7; tentatively, D is TRBD2 (6 bases). Germline CDR1 and CDR2: MNHEY and SMNVEV (reference sequence). V was trimmed by 7 bases and J by 2 bases, leaving 12 bases between them. The CDR3 sequence is 13 residues long. The chain's CDR3 is CASKTTGAYEQYF. In nucleotides, the CDR3 is TGTGCCAGCAAGACGACGGGAGCCTACGAGCAGTACTTC.

The chain's CDR3 is CAISKTDRENYGYTF. In DNA form, the CDR3 reads TGTGCCATCAGCAAGACGGACAGGGAGAACTATGGCTACACCTTC. V and J are TRBV10-3 and TRBJ1-2; 8 nucleotides agree with TRBD1. This CDR3 contains 15 residues. CDR1 ENHRY and CDR2 SYGVKD come from the germline V gene. V dropped 6 bases and J dropped 2; count of bases not matched to a gene: 8.

The V and J genes are TRBV27 and TRBJ2-5, with a tentative D call TRBD1 (6 bases). Trimming pared 4 bases from V and 2 bases from J, leaving 8 bases between. This CDR3 comprises 13 residues. Germline assignment: CDR1 MNHEY and CDR2 SMNVEV (reference sequence). The CDR3 here is CASSWTAQETQYF. CDR3 coding DNA: TGTGCCAGCAGTTGGACAGCACAAGAGACCCAGTACTTC.

Only one count was recorded for this clone. This chain links TRBV9 with TRBJ1-1; no reliable D call. Trimming took off 4 bases at V and 4 bases at J, with 14 bases between the two ends. CDR1 and CDR2 from the germline V gene are SGDLS and YYNGEE. This CDR3 spans 14 amino acids. In DNA, the CDR3 is TGTGCCAGCAGCTCACGGTGGTCTTTCACTGAAGCTTTCTTT. Amino acid sequence: CASSSRWSFTEAFF.